This T cell receptor (beta chain) emerged from a study of cytomegalovirus exposure and HLA in healthy donors (dated by TCRdb to 2016 to 2017). Study-wide context: An earlier analysis of around 600 of the donors reported approximately 300 Gb of sequence data and more than 90 million unique TCR beta sequences from some 180 million T cells. Roughly five DR-DQ haplotypes were treated as single units for association and clustering because of strong linkage in the cohort. Among the approximately 400 genotyped donors, approximately 77% belonged to the genetic ancestry cluster associated with self-reported Caucasian donors. In a later genetic analysis, genome-wide SNP genotypes for about three fifths of the roughly 670 donors were used, and that subset was treated as a discovery cohort. In addition to the first cohort of around 670 subjects, a separate validation cohort of some 120 different subjects was used. An earlier analysis of approximately 640 of the donors applied high-throughput TCR beta sequencing to assess whether each TCR beta V gene segment acted as functional or pseudogenic. Among some 410 genotyped donors of the cohort, an average of 235,054 unique TCR beta nucleotide sequences were sequenced per donor, roughly 20% of them non-productive. The study was designed to test whether signatures of past pathogen exposure could be identified by cataloging public T cell receptors. Approximately 310 gigabases of sequencing data and approximately 93 million unique TCR sequences were included in an early release covering several hundred HLA-typed donors. Donor age, sex, ethnicity and CMV serostatus were collected together with the repertoire data. The number of donors typed differed by locus, with about 629-640 for A, B, C, DRB1 and DQB1, around 500 for DQA1, about 610 for DPA1, and 400 to 490 for DPB1. The study used immunosequencing to profile the T cell repertoires of 666 subjects and linked those repertoires to cytomegalovirus serostatus. HLA typing included class I and class II loci at four-digit resolution. The study combined high-throughput TCR immunosequencing, statistical association of individual TCRs with disease status, and machine learning to predict cytomegalovirus infection status. Every repertoire in the discovery cohort had been generated on one and the same sequencing platform. In the later analysis, no new phenotypic data were used to find candidate immune exposures; instead, reliance was placed on TCR beta sequences and their occurrence across donors. In a later analysis, previously published TCR beta repertoires from roughly 710 donors were re-analyzed and high-resolution HLA genotyping was added so that TCR occurrence patterns could be studied.

Libraries came from the immunoSEQ multiplex PCR assay. The multiplex PCR relied on a mix of 60 forward primers for TCR Vbeta segments and 13 reverse primers for TCR Jbeta segments. The CDR3 region of rearranged TCR beta genes was amplified from genomic DNA with a multiplex PCR assay. The amplified TCR beta libraries were sequenced on the Illumina HiSeq System as 87-base-pair reads. The paper's processing steps were these. Across the roughly 670 repertoires, a later analysis counted roughly 77 million unique TCR beta chains, around 11 million of which were shared by at least two donors. A nearest-neighbor algorithm error-corrected the raw reads and collapsed the reads into unique sequences, merging closely related sequences to remove PCR and sequencing errors. Alignment of CDR3 sequences to IMGT reference sequences was used to assign V, D and J gene segments. Each retained sequence needed at least a six-nucleotide match to both a V gene segment and a J gene segment. A rearrangement was called productive if the CDR3 had no stop codons and remained in frame with V and J, and every other rearrangement was called non-productive. Following IMGT convention, CDR3 was defined as the stretch from the second conserved V-encoded cysteine up to the conserved J-encoded phenylalanine. The earlier analysis of about 570 of the donors excluded any sequence lacking an unambiguous match to a single V gene segment. In an earlier analysis of several hundred of the donors, a V segment was called functional when productive rearrangements were above 56.7%, and segregating when the standard deviation between donors exceeded 5%. A statistical classification framework was built to diagnose cytomegalovirus status from the catalog of TCR beta chain sequences. In a later analysis, V and J genes were assigned by comparing TCR nucleotide sequences against IMGT/GENE-DB human TR gene sequences. A later analysis assigned CDR3 sequences and most-parsimonious VDJ recombination scenarios with the TCRdist pipeline. A later analysis defined each TCR beta chain by its CDR3 amino acid sequence plus V-gene family, and excluded reads lacking a unique V-gene family. In a later analysis, fewer than 600 highly shared, low-generation-probability nucleotide sequences were removed to address suspected cross-contamination and a sequencing artifact. In a later analysis, a clonal expansion index was calculated for each public chain from normalized within-repertoire ranks of inferred template counts. Generation probabilities in a later analysis came from a VDJ recombination model fitted to out-of-frame rearrangements, and those results were checked against IGoR. In a later analysis, hypergeometric tests were used to score TCR-TCR, TCR-HLA and TCR-CMV co-occurrence, with a repertoire-size bias correction applied to TCR pairs. To estimate false discovery rates, a later analysis permuted the HLA or CMV assignments 20 times. In a later analysis, co-occurring TCRs were grouped using DBSCAN, and TCRdist sequence similarity was added for clustering within HLA-allele-positive subsets. Co-occurrence clustering excluded repertoires with fewer than 30,000 or more than 120,000 public chains, plus five with anomalous nucleotide sharing. The immuneACCESS repertoire file appears here via TCRdb, limited to in-frame rearrangements. These files lack a portion of the clones; in checked studies, under half of the deficit traces to unresolved V genes, and the cause of the others is not known. That table furnishes V, J and clone size, whereas the DNA furnished D and trimming. The sample table records about 120,000 clones; around 60% of these occur just once. Of the sample, 9% to 10% is held by the ten largest clones.

General conclusions and limits of the study: Across donors, most TCR sequences were observed very rarely, whereas some public TCRs were present in many individuals. A further reported finding was that TCR beta sequences accurately predicted the HLA-A and HLA-B alleles for most subjects in the first cohort. A cluster of highly shared sequence variants was judged likely to be a technical artifact of the sequencing pipeline. The study gave a list of 150 to 200 TCR beta chains associated with cytomegalovirus. Immune exposure information for the cohort was limited to CMV serostatus. In a later analysis, HLA-associated TCR beta chains were found to be more clonally expanded and to have lower generation probabilities than equally common non-associated chains. A later genetic analysis associated a missense DCLRE1C variant with V-gene and J-gene trimming of TCR beta chains, and an independent cohort replicated the association. Correlated functional status among segregating V segments might reflect linkage disequilibrium, but an unknown experimental factor could not be ruled out. In a later analysis, the rate of TCR association differed among HLA loci, with DRB1 alleles having the most associated TCRs and HLA-C alleles having the fewest. The classifier was reported to diagnose cytomegalovirus status with high specificity and sensitivity in both the original and validation cohorts. Specific HLA alleles were associated with roughly 16,000 TCR beta sequences at a false discovery rate of 0.05 in a later analysis. Compared with the roughly 600-donor mean, donors in an Asian-associated ancestry cluster had fewer N-insertions in productive TCRs, according to a later genetic analysis. In vitro tests confirmed that a few of the cytomegalovirus-associated TCR beta chains recognize cytomegalovirus antigens. The cohort was sequenced for TCR beta chains only, and without alpha or paired-chain data the features that could be detected were limited. Some IMGT-functional V segments, including TRBV6-2 and TRBV6-3, could not be told apart with the 87-base-pair reads, so those segments were excluded. Broadly in line with IMGT annotations, most TCR beta V segments showed up in productive rearrangements about 87% or about 30% of the time in an earlier analysis of approximately 640 of the donors. Around 16 rarely observed V segments, including chromosome 9 orphons, were excluded from the earlier analysis of some 590 of the donors because counts were too low. A later analysis reported that several top co-occurrence clusters appeared linked to parvovirus B19, influenza, CMV and Epstein-Barr virus. In a later analysis, most CMV-associated TCR beta chains were found to appear HLA-restricted, with HLA associations seemingly driven largely by CMV exposure. Presence/absence analyses assumed roughly uniform sequencing depth across donors, an assumption that may not hold. Assigning TCR associations to individual alleles was difficult when HLA alleles, especially DR and DQ, strongly co-occurred. Because some donors lacked HLA typing at each locus, the association tests relied only on the typed subset. The authors suggested that the approach could potentially be generalized to other disease states and immunological phenotypes.

To note about this clone: The antigen it binds to is not known. Within one base of it there is no much larger clone, and no base qualities were kept.

The germline V gene sets CDR1 to SGHDT and CDR2 to YYEEEE. V and J lose 4 bases and 1 base, and a span of 10 bases separates them. Measured from the cysteine to the phenylalanine, the CDR3 is 14 residues long. The only DNA kept is the CDR3, 42 bases in frame from the first base. The cohort comprised hundreds of healthy bone marrow donors. At the time of sampling, every cohort member was nominally healthy, though immune exposures that went unrecorded were likely present. The donor was CMV seropositive and was included in the group of 290 or so seropositive cohort members. Every donor gave a peripheral blood sample, and the peripheral blood mononuclear cells from that sample were used for TCR beta sequencing. Genomic DNA was extracted from the blood cell samples with the Qiagen DNeasy Blood Extraction Kit.

Sequencing was performed on PBMCs. This chain is built from TRBV5-6 and TRBJ2-3; TRBD2 is a possible D gene, resting on 5 matching bases. The source of this sequence is a man aged 40-50 years in good health and CMV-seropositive. CDR3 region: CASSRRSGTDTQYF. The nucleotide sequence is given as TGTGCCAGCAGCCGGAGGAGCGGCACAGATACGCAGTATTTT. With all but the CDR3 taken from the reference TRBV5-6 and TRBJ2-3 genes, the full variable domain is: DAGVTQSPTHLIKTRGQQVTLRCSPKSGHDTVSWYQQALGQGPQFIFQYYEEEERQRGNFPDRFSGHQFPNYSSELNVNALLLGDSALYLCASSRRSGTDTQYFGPGTRLTVL.